This TCR beta chain was sequenced in a study of cytomegalovirus exposure and HLA in healthy donors. This clone was observed a handful of times. Its antigen is unknown. Study results and limitations: Later analysis revealed greater clonal expansion in HLA-associated TCR beta chains than in equally common others. Productive rates of about 90% or about 30% were seen for most TCR beta V segments in an earlier analysis. Researchers reported from a later analysis that most CMV-associated TCR beta chains appeared HLA-restricted. TCR beta sequences numbering roughly 16,000 were associated with HLA alleles at 0.05 false discovery rate in a later analysis.

Primers: 60 Vbeta forward and 13 Jbeta reverse. TCRdb keeps only in-frame clones here, not all; method: immunoSEQ multiplex PCR. The sample has approximately 160,000 clones, roughly 84% seen once. Sequences were obtained from PBMCs. The TCR sequence derives from a boy younger than 10 in good health and CMV-seronegative.

Written as DNA, the CDR3 is TGTGCCAGCAGCTTGGGGGCTAGCGGGATGGGCAAAAACATTCAGTACTTC. Protein: CASSLGASGMGKNIQYF. The chain is built from TRBV11-2 and TRBJ2-4; 9 bases agree with TRBD2. The CDR3 has 17 amino acids. V lost 3 bases, J lost 3 bases, and 9 bases stayed unmatched. Looked up from germline, CDR1 is SGHAT and CDR2 is FQNNGV.